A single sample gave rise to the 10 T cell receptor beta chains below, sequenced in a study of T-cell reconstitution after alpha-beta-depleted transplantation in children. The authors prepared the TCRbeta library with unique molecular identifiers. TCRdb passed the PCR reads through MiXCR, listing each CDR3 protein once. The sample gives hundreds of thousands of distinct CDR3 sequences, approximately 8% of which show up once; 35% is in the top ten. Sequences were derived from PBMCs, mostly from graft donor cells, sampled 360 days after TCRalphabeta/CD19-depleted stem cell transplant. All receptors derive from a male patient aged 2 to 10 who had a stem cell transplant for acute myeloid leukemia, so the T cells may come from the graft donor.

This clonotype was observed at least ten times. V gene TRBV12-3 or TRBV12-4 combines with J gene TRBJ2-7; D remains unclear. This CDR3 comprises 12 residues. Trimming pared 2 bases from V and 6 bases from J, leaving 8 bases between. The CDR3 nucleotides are TGTGCCAGCAGTTTACCCAGCCCCGAGCAGTACTTC. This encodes CASSLPSPEQYF.

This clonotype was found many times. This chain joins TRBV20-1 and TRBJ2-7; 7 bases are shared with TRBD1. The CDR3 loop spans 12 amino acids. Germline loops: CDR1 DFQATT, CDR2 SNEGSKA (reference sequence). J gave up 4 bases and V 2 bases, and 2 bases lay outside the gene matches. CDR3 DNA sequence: TGCAGTGCTAGATCGGGACAGTACGAGCAGTACGTC. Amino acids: CSARSGQYEQYV.

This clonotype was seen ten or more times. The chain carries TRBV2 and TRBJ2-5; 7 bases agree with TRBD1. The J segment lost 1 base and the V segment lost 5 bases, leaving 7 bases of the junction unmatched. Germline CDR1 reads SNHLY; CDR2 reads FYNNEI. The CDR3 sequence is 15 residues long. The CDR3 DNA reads TGTGCCAGCAGTATCCGGACAGGTCGCCAAGAGACCCAGTACTTC. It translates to CASSIRTGRQETQYF.

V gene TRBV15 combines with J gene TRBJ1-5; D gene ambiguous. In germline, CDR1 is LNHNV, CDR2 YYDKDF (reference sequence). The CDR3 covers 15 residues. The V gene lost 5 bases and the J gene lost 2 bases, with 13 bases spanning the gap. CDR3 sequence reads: CATSGLRVGNQPQHF. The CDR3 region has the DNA TGTGCCACCAGCGGGCTGAGGGTAGGCAATCAGCCCCAGCATTTT.

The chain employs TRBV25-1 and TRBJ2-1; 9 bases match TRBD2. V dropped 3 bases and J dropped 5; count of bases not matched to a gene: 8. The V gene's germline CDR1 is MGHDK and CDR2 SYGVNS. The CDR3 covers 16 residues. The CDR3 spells CASSDELAGENNEQFF. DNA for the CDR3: TGTGCCAGCAGTGACGAACTAGCGGGCGAGAACAATGAGCAGTTCTTC.

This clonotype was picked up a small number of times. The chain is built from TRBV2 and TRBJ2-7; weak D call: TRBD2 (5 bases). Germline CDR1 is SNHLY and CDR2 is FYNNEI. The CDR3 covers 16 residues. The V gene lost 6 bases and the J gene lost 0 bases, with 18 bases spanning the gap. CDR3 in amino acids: CASRPGIARPSYEQYF. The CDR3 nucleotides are TGTGCCAGCAGACCAGGAATAGCGCGTCCCTCCTACGAGCAGTACTTC.

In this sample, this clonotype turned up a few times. The CDR3 is CASRFSGGTGELFF. The CDR3 nucleotides are TGTGCCAGCAGGTTTTCAGGGGGCACCGGGGAGCTGTTTTTT. The rearrangement joins TRBV7-9 to TRBJ2-2; the match to TRBD1 covers 7 bases. The CDR3 has 14 amino acids. Germline V gives CDR1 SEHNR, CDR2 FQNEAQ (reference sequence). V trimming: 6 bases; J trimming: 4 bases; junction bases outside the gene matches: 5.

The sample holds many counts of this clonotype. The CDR3 region is CASSQDGGVNTEAFF. In nucleotides, the CDR3 is TGCGCCAGCAGCCAAGATGGAGGGGTGAACACTGAAGCTTTCTTT. The chain recombines TRBV4-3 with TRBJ1-1; possibly TRBD1 for D (5 bases). Between the trimmed V and J ends, which lost 0 bases and 0 bases, there was a span of 8 bases. This CDR3 contains 15 residues. From germline, CDR1 is LGHNA and CDR2 YSLEER.

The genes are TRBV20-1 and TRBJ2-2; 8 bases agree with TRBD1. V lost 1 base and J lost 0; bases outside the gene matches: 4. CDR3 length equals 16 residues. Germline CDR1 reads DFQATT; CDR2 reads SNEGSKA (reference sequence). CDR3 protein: CSARAYRGTNTGELFF. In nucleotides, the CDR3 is TGCAGTGCTAGAGCATACAGGGGGACGAACACCGGGGAGCTGTTTTTT.

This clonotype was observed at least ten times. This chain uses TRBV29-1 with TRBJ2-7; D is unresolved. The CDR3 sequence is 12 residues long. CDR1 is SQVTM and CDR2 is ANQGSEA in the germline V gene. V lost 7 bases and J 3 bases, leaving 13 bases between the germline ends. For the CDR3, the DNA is TGCAGCGGCGGCCGTACCGACTACGAGCAGTACTTC. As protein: CSGGRTDYEQYF.